This entry is about one TCR beta chain. Its target antigen remains unknown. Per-base quality was not reported, and no clone a single base away is much larger than it. The intended sense of this specimen's treatment or condition label: suppressive antiretroviral therapy. A pool of overlapping HIV-1 Gag 15-mer peptides was used at roughly 0.93 ug per peptide per mL for cell stimulation. Memory populations depleted of antigen-responding cells were obtained by sorting nonresponding CD40L-negative CD69-negative CD45RO-high memory CD4+ T cells. Participants were HIV-1-infected adults who started suppressive ART during chronic infection. Participants had undetectable plasma HIV-1 RNA below 50 copies/mL for at least 4 years. To be included, participants needed a CD4+ T cell count above 400 cells/uL and a positive CMV serology. Before stimulation, PBMCs were isolated using density centrifugation and depleted of CD8+ T cells. For around 18 hours, CD8-depleted PBMCs were stimulated with anti-CD28/CD49d costimulation, a CD40-blocking antibody, and enfuvirtide, which was added to prevent new infections. Cell sorting was performed on a Beckman Coulter MoFlo Legacy or XDP sorter, and dead cells were excluded with propidium iodide. The QIAamp DNA Mini Kit was used for genomic DNA extraction from samples above one million cells, and the Quick-DNA Microprep Kit was used otherwise.

The sample is drawn from a study of persistence of HIV-infected CD4 T cells (dated by TCRdb to the early 2020s). Describing the broader study: The study isolated CMV- and HIV-1 Gag-responding CD4+ T cells from ART-treated individuals to examine antigen-driven clonal expansion of HIV-1-infected cells. Suppressive ART had been received by participants for a median of roughly eight years. Peripheral blood samples of up to 180 mL were obtained at multiple time points, with the exception of two participants, for whom leukapheresis was performed at a single time point. The clonality of all cells in each sorted population was measured by TCRbeta sequencing, and the clonality of infected cells was measured by proviral sequencing. Cross-participant TCR cluster analysis included about eight participants for CMV and 6 or 7 participants for Gag.

Spanning cysteine to phenylalanine, the CDR3 consists of 16 amino acids. The only DNA kept is the CDR3, 48 bases in frame from the first base. CDR1 SGHDT and CDR2 YYEEEE are derived from the germline V gene. Trimmed from V: 4 bases; trimmed from J: 1 base; junction bases lacking a gene match: 6. Study-wide conclusions, independent of this receptor: Antigen-responding cells were enriched for expanded CDR3beta sequences that were degenerate, which suggests that CD4+ responses to CMV and Gag underwent convergent selection. Within the same sorted populations, TCR oligoclonality correlated with proviral oligoclonality. Because the TCR analyses were done in bulk, restricting them to just the rare CMV-responding cells that actually carried HIV-1 proviruses was not possible. Only a small number of individuals took part in the study, and the range of antigens tested was limited. Significantly lower TCRbeta richness was observed in CMV- and Gag-responding cells than in anti-CD3/anti-CD28-responding cells, and higher oligoclonality was observed in CMV-responding cells than in CD3/CD28-stimulated and Gag-responding cells.

TCRbeta repertoires were sequenced from genomic DNA with the immunoSEQ hsTCRB assay version 4 in survey mode. For TCRbeta sequencing, genomic DNA was diluted to around 10 ng/uL, with up to about 1 ug used per sample. The study's own analysis went as follows. Analysis of the TCRbeta data was done in ImmunoSeq Analyzer 3.0, and diversity was computed on productive nucleotide rearrangements. The improved Chao index was used to estimate lower-bound TCR diversity, and the Gini coefficient was used to estimate clonality using the Immunarch R package. Different nucleotide rearrangements encoding the same CDR3beta amino acid sequence were counted as distinct clonotypes. Differential abundance analysis identified TCRbeta sequences significantly enriched in antigen-responding cells relative to anti-CD3/anti-CD28-activated cells. GLIPH2 clustered TCRs by predicted peptide-MHC specificity, both within individual participants and across merged participant data sets. TCRdb carries this immuneACCESS record with in-frame sequences only. Its versions omit some clonotypes, under half of them owing to an unresolved V gene in the studies checked, with the rest unexplained. V, J and clone size are taken as reported in that table, and D and trimming were inferred from the DNA itself. This sample is represented by approximately 36,000 clones; about 83% of them were singletons. Clones ranked in the top ten supply roughly 5.9% of the sample.

The material was cultured CD4+ T cells from PBMCs, obtained from a patient who received antiretroviral therapy. The cell subset or site label corresponds to: CD40L-CD69- CD45RO-high memory CD4 T cells not responding to Gag peptides. The rearranged chain carries TRBV5-6 and TRBJ2-2; 8 middle bases align to TRBD1. The source of this sequence is an adult with HIV. The donor label of this sample is uncertain. The nucleotide sequence reads TGTGCCAGCAGCCCGACTGGACAGGGGAACACCGGGGAGCTGTTTTTT. Translated, this gives CASSPTGQGNTGELFF.